The clone carrying this T cell receptor beta chain was observed many times. Researchers amplified the TCR beta CDR3 regions from RNA transcripts. Using the HTBI primer set, a first-round RT-PCR was run on the TCR CDR3. A single record per CDR3 protein comes from TCRdb applying MiXCR to the multiplex PCR reads. The table shows roughly 250,000 distinct CDR3 sequences, with roughly 15% occurring only once. PBMCs came from 9 to 10 ml fresh peripheral blood. The record originates from a study of T cells in Graves' hyperthyroidism and ophthalmopathy. Study summary: At initial diagnosis, before any treatment had begun, peripheral blood was obtained.

Trimming stripped 6 bases from V and 8 bases from J, with 10 bases between. This CDR3 spans 12 amino acids. Germline assignment: CDR1 MDHEN and CDR2 SYDVKM. Sequencing was performed on blood. The chain recombines TRBV28 with TRBJ1-4, with D possibly matching TRBD1 (5 bases). The clonotype comes from a woman in her thirties or forties with Graves' hyperthyroidism that later progressed to Graves' ophthalmopathy. CDR3 bases: TGTGCCAGCAGGACATACAGGGAAAAACTGTTTTTT. Translating it yields CASRTYREKLFF.